The 18 T cell receptor beta chains in this list originate from one sample, sequenced in a study of identifying expanded T cells in peripheral blood. Using immunoSEQ multiplex PCR, the repertoire was profiled, and TCRdb retains in-frame clones only, with some absent. The sample yields approximately 100,000 clones, roughly 85% seen once. Specimen: blood. Source of these receptors: a person between 18 and 75 years old in good health.

J is TRBJ2-1 and V is TRBV7-2; D not resolved. CDR3 length: 15 residues. Trimming cost V 5 bases and J 2 bases, with 13 bases left between them. CDR1 and CDR2 from the germline V gene are SGHTA and FQGNSA. For the CDR3, the DNA is TGTGCCAGCAGCCTCAGGACCGATCCCTACAATGAGCAGTTCTTC. Translation: CASSLRTDPYNEQFF.

This chain links TRBV28 with TRBJ1-1, with D hard to call. CDR1 is MDHEN, CDR2 SYDVKM, per germline. Trimming shortened V by 6 bases and J by 1 base, and 9 bases separated the two germline ends. The CDR3 has 13 amino acids. The CDR3 spells CASRRGGNTEAFF. The CDR3 nucleotides are TGTGCCAGCAGACGAGGAGGGAACACTGAAGCTTTCTTT.

The gene calls are TRBV18 and TRBJ2-7; TRBD1 is a possible D gene (5 bases). CDR1 KGHSH and CDR2 LQKENI come from the germline V gene. This CDR3 is 15 amino acids long. V was trimmed by 2 bases and J by 3 bases, leaving 14 bases between them. The CDR3 DNA reads as TGTGCCAGCTCACCAATTGACAGTTTAGGCTACGAGCAGTACTTC. Translating gives CASSPIDSLGYEQYF.

This chain connects TRBV7-8 to TRBJ2-4; 11 bases map to TRBD2. From germline, CDR1 is SGHVS and CDR2 FQNEAQ. The CDR3 is made up of 18 amino acids. The V gene end was trimmed by 2 bases and the J gene end by 0 bases; junction bases not matched to a gene: 6. This CDR3 reads CASSLRSSGGLAKNIQYF. The CDR3 DNA follows: TGTGCCAGCAGCTTACGGTCTAGCGGGGGGCTAGCCAAAAACATTCAGTACTTC. The full variable domain, rest sourced from reference TRBV7-8 and TRBJ2-4, is GAGVSQSPRYKVAKRGQDVALRCDPISGHVSLFWYQQALGQGPEFLTYFQNEAQLDKSGLPSDRFFAERPEGSVSTLKIQRTQQEDSAVYLCASSLRSSGGLAKNIQYFGAGTRLSVL.

This chain joins TRBV13 and TRBJ2-7; 7 positions agree with TRBD1. Losses at the gene ends were 5 bases for V and 6 bases for J; bases not matched to a gene: 7. CDR1 PRHDT and CDR2 FYEKMQ come from the germline V gene (reference sequence). This CDR3 has 13 amino acids. DNA of the CDR3: TGTGCCAGCAGCCCCCAGGGGGTCTCCGAGCAGTACTTC. Encoded protein: CASSPQGVSEQYF.

The chain has TRBV19 and TRBJ2-3; 8 positions match TRBD2. The V segment lost 3 bases and the J segment 3 bases; nucleotides outside the gene matches: 11. Germline values: CDR1 LNHDA, CDR2 SQIVND (reference sequence). The CDR3 length is 17 residues. The chain's CDR3 is CASSMILTGGVTDTQYF. CDR3 DNA: TGTGCCAGTAGTATGATACTTACGGGGGGGGTGACAGATACGCAGTATTTT.

CDR3 bases: TGTGCCAGCTCACCGGACCTAGTATCCAATGAGCAGTTCTTC. Its protein product is CASSPDLVSNEQFF. The rearrangement joins TRBV18 to TRBJ2-1; D gene unclear. CDR1 and CDR2 (germline): KGHSH, LQKENI. Trimming removed 3 bases from V and 6 bases from J, with 12 bases in between. The CDR3 length is 14 residues. The full variable domain, in which reference TRBV18 and TRBJ2-1 provide the parts outside the CDR3, is NAGVMQNPRHLVRRRGQEARLRCSPMKGHSHVYWYRQLPEEGLKFMVYLQKENIIDESGMPKERFSAEFPKEGPSILRIQQVVRGDSAAYFCASSPDLVSNEQFFGPGTRLTVL.

This sequence joins TRBV7-2 and TRBJ1-2; unclear D gene. CDR3 length equals 14 residues. V was cut by 1 base and J by 8 bases, with 14 bases left in between. Germline V gene lookup returns CDR1 SGHTA and CDR2 FQGNSA. The DNA for the CDR3 is TGTGCCAGCAGCTTAGTGTCTGGGGTAGGAGGCTACACCTTC. Its protein is CASSLVSGVGGYTF. The variable domain in full, completed from reference TRBV7-2 and TRBJ1-2, reads GAGVSQSPSNKVTEKGKDVELRCDPISGHTALYWYRQSLGQGLEFLIYFQGNSAPDKSGLPSDRFSAERTGGSVSTLTIQRTQQEDSAVYLCASSLVSGVGGYTFGSGTRLTVV.

This chain links TRBV6-6 with TRBJ2-3; D is ambiguous. CDR3 length: 13 amino acids. V lost 7 bases, J lost 1 base, and 9 bases lay in between. The germline CDR1 and CDR2 sequences are MNHNY and SVGAGI (reference sequence). CDR3 sequence: CASTADGTDTQYF. The CDR3 nucleotides are TGTGCCAGCACGGCGGATGGCACAGATACGCAGTATTTT.

CDR3: CASSAPSRGGMYNEQFF. The CDR3 nucleotides are TGTGCCAGCAGCGCTCCCTCACGGGGGGGGATGTACAATGAGCAGTTCTTC. The rearrangement joins TRBV2 to TRBJ2-1, with 8 bases lining up with TRBD2. The V gene's germline CDR1 is SNHLY and CDR2 FYNNEI. The CDR3 is 17 residues long. The ends lost 6 bases at V and 4 bases at J; junction bases unmatched: 14.

Here the CDR3 DNA reads TGTGCCAGCTCAACCCGCGAGGGTCCAGATACGCAGTATTTT. This codes for CASSTREGPDTQYF. J is TRBJ2-3 and V is TRBV18, with a weak D call TRBD2 (5 bases). Looked up from germline, CDR1 is KGHSH and CDR2 is LQKENI. V was trimmed by 5 bases and J by 4 bases, leaving 13 bases between them. This CDR3 is 14 amino acids long.

CDR3 in DNA: TGTGCCAGCAGCCCCCGACAGGGGGACGAGCAGTACTTC. The encoded protein is CASSPRQGDEQYF. The rearrangement joins TRBV7-7 to TRBJ2-7, with TRBD1 identical over 9 bases. Germline V gives CDR1 SSHAT, CDR2 FNYEAQ (reference sequence). The CDR3 loop spans 13 amino acids. Unmatched junction bases numbered 4, after V lost 5 bases and J lost 5 bases.

This clone has just a few counts. The chain carries TRBV4-3 and TRBJ1-2; D remains unclear. This CDR3 has 15 residues. Germline V gives CDR1 LGHNA, CDR2 YSLEER. Trimming left V 0 bases short and J 4 bases short, with 12 bases between. The DNA for the CDR3 is TGCGCCAGCAGCCAAGATTTAGGGCCGTCCTATGGCTACACCTTC. It is translated as CASSQDLGPSYGYTF.

The chain couples TRBV27 to TRBJ2-7, with 7 bases that match TRBD1. Germline V lookup: CDR1 MNHEY, CDR2 SMNVEV (reference sequence). The CDR3 length is 15 residues. V lost 4 bases and J lost 3; bases outside the gene matches: 9. The CDR3 DNA sequence: TGTGCCAGCAGTTCACAGACAGGGTCGGGCTACGAGCAGTACTTC. Residues: CASSSQTGSGYEQYF.

The chain employs TRBV28 and TRBJ1-6, with D perhaps TRBD1 (6 bases). The CDR3 spans 18 residues. Trimming removed 5 bases from V and 0 bases from J, with 17 bases in between. Germline lookup yields CDR1 MDHEN and CDR2 SYDVKM. The DNA for the CDR3 is TGTGCCAGCAGTCCCTATTTTGGGGGCCGCTCCTATAATTCACCCCTCCACTTT. This codes for CASSPYFGGRSYNSPLHF.

The chain is built from TRBV7-6 and TRBJ1-1; 7 bases line up with TRBD1. The CDR3 runs to 14 residues. The germline V gene encodes CDR1 SGHVS and CDR2 FNYEAQ. With 5 bases clipped from V and 1 base from J, the junction kept 4 bases outside the gene matches. The CDR3 DNA sequence: TGTGCCAGCAGCGCCGGGACAGCGAACACTGAAGCTTTCTTT. This codes for CASSAGTANTEAFF.

This clone has a handful of counts. The genes are TRBV25-1 and TRBJ1-3; D is uncertain. Germline-derived CDR1 and CDR2 are MGHDK and SYGVNS. CDR3 length: 17 amino acids. Trimming removed 1 base from V and 6 bases from J, with 19 bases in between. CDR3 loop: CASSEFGIRDPENTIYF. The DNA for the CDR3 is TGTGCCAGCAGTGAATTCGGAATTCGGGATCCGGAAAACACCATATATTTT.

The chain's CDR3 is CASVLEFMGNTEAFF. DNA for the CDR3: TGTGCCAGTGTCTTAGAATTTATGGGGAACACTGAAGCTTTCTTT. This chain joins TRBV6-5 and TRBJ1-1; D call uncertain. CDR3 size: 15 residues. Germline loops: CDR1 MNHEY, CDR2 SVGAGI. The V and J ends lost 9 bases and 1 base respectively, with 18 bases between them.